This T cell receptor (beta chain) was recovered during a study of T cells after yellow fever vaccination. The 5'RACE template-switching step produced TCR cDNA and added a universal primer site and UMIs. TCRdb reprocessed the 5' RACE reads with MiXCR, giving one entry per CDR3 protein. The data show 46,000 or so distinct CDR3 sequences, approximately 6.3% seen once. This CDR3 contains 13 residues. V dropped 7 bases and J dropped 3 bases, with 16 bases sitting between them. The germline CDR1 and CDR2 sequences are SQVTM and ANQGSEA. The study, taken as a whole, reports: Clones that expanded after primary vaccination mostly reappeared after the booster (nearly 98% CD4, about 91% CD8).

Ten or more counts support this clonotype. J is TRBJ2-7 and V is TRBV29-1; possibly TRBD2 for D (5 bases). The TCR originated in a man aged 25-40 years who received the YFV17D yellow fever vaccine. The source material was PBMCs, either bulk or a sorted T-cell subset (CD4+, CD8+, memory, or dextramer-sorted; not recorded which), sampled 45 days after the yellow fever booster vaccination. The CDR3 DNA reads TGCAGCGGGTATAGCCTGGGGAGCTACGAGCAGTACTTC. Its protein product is CSGYSLGSYEQYF.